This is a list of T cell receptor beta chains from one sample in a study of blood T cell repertoires in COVID-19. The repertoire was sequenced with immunoSEQ multiplex PCR; TCRdb's copy has only in-frame clones and lacks some. The table shows roughly 330,000 clones, with 87% occurring only once. Sequencing was done on a sample of PBMCs or T cells enriched from blood (not recorded which). The receptor set was obtained from a woman younger than 45 who had recovered from COVID-19. The CDR3 runs from the conserved cysteine through the conserved F or W.

cdr3_length	v_call	cdr3_aa
14	TRBV9	CASSTTGGGEKLFF
17	TRBV5-1	CASSARGDRGQNTEAFF
17	TRBV1	CTSSRGDQGYSNQPQHF
12	TRBV6-1	CASSERGYEQFF
13	TRBV27	CASARDTYYEQYF
12	TRBV13	CASSTGLREAFF
17	TRBV7-6	CASRTPTGTSVTGELFF
14	TRBV19	CASSITGSSYEQYF
14	TRBV10-3	CAISERDLNTEAFF
15	TRBV7-3	CASSLSGGDSYEQYF
14	TRBV28	CASSLRGGTDTQYF
15	TRBV28	CASSPTDRDSYEQYF
18	TRBV4-2	CASSPGEGGAKLDNEQFF
14	TRBV29-1	CSVRDRANNYGYTF
13	TRBV2	CASRKQGTDTQYF
16	TRBV27	CASSLIQGAGRYEQYF
15	TRBV6-4	CASSDSLASADTQYF
13	TRBV7-9	CASSPTGNTEAFF
13	TRBV19	CASSGTPNQPQHF
16	TRBV28	CASSLGRTGGSYEQYF
14	TRBV19	CASSIRWGTYGYTF
15	TRBV10-2	CASSTPRGVVRGYTF
14	TRBV5-4	CASSLGGSSTEAFF
13	TRBV19	CASSVDRGTEAFF
18	TRBV4-2	CASSLVGGGTGNAYGYTF
15	TRBV9	CASSVTAGGYNEQFF
15	TRBV11-1	CASSSWDRVKDGYTF
16	TRBV5-1	CASSFGESSYNSPLHF
11	TRBV27	CASRRDFEQFF
13	TRBV5-5	CASGFQGNYGYTF
14	TRBV5-1	CASSLVDPRNGYTF
13	TRBV9	CASSGPPGVEQFF
15	TRBV5-1	CASSPEGRLYNEQFF
14	TRBV7-3	CASSPGQGSRTIYF
13	TRBV27	CASSDRGEETQYF
14	TRBV19	CASSIQGSHTEAFF
15	TRBV6-5	CASSSLTDRSDTQYF
13	TRBV12-3/TRBV12-4	CASSLNSYQPQHF
16	TRBV19	CASSKVRTDSLGGYTF